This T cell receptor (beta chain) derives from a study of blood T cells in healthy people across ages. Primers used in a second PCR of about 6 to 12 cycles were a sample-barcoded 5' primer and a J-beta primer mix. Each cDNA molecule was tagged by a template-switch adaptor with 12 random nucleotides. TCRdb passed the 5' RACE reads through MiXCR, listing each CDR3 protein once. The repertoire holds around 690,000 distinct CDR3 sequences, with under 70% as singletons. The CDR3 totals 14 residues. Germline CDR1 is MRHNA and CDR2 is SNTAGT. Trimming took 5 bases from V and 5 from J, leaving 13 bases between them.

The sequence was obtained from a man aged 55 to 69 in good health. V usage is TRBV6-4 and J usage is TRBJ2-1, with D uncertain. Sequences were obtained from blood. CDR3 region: CASSPNLHNNEQFF. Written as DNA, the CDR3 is TGTGCCAGCAGTCCAAACCTACACAACAATGAGCAGTTCTTC.